Here is one TCR beta chain with its context. This sample is part of a study of blood T cell repertoires in COVID-19. Overall study context: Sites in the United States, Italy and Spain provided acute and convalescent COVID-19 samples. PBMCs, B-cell-depleted T cells, or T cells were the source of the cDNA or gDNA that made up the material.

The protocol was immunoSEQ multiplex PCR, while the TCRdb copy is restricted to in-frame clones and leaves out a portion. The sample shows approximately 500,000 clones, roughly 87% of them seen only once. Enrollment of patients from Seattle took place during active infection, with longitudinal follow-up. Germline V gene lookup returns CDR1 LGHDT and CDR2 YNNKEL (reference sequence). J was trimmed by 3 bases and V by 8 bases; bases with no gene match: 10. CDR3 length: 15 amino acids. The gene calls are TRBV3-1 (or the pseudogene TRBV3-2) and TRBJ2-5; 9 bases align to TRBD2. The sequence was collected from a young man with COVID-19, enrolled during active disease. The sample consisted of peripheral blood. The CDR3 loop is CASGKHSGGEETQYF. Written as DNA, the CDR3 is TGTGCCAGCGGTAAACATAGCGGGGGAGAAGAGACCCAGTACTTC.